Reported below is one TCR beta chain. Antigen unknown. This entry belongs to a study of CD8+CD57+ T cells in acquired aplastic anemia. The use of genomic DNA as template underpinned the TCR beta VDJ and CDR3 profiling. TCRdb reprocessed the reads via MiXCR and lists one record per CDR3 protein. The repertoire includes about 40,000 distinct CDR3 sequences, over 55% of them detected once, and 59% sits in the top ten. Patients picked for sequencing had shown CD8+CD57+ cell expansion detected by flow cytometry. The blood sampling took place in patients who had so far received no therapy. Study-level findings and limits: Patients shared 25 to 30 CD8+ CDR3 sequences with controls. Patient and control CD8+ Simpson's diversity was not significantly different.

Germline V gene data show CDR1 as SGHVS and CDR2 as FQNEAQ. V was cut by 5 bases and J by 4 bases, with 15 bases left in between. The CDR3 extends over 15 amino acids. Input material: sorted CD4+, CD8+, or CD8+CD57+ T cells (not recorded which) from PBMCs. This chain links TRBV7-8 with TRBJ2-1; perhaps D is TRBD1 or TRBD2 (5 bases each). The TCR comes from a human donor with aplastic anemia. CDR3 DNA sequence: TGTGCCAGCAGCCTCCGGGACCGACATTACAATGAGCAGTTCTTC. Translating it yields CASSLRDRHYNEQFF.